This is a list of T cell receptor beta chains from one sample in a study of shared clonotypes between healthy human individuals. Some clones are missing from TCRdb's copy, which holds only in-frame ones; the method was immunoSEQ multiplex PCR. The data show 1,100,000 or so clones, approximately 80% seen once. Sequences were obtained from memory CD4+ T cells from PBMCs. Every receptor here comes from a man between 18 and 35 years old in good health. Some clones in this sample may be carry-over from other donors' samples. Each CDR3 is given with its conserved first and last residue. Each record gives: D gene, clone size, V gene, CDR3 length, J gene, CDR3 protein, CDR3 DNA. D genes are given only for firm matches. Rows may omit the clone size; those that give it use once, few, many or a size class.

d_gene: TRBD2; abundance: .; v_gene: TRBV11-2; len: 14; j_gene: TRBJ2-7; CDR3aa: CASSYLAGGPEQYF; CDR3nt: TGTGCCAGCAGCTATTTAGCGGGAGGGCCCGAGCAGTACTTC
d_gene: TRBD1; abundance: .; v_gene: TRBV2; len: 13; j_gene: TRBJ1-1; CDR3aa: CASSEWDSTEAFF; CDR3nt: TGTGCCAGCAGTGAATGGGACAGCACTGAAGCTTTCTTT
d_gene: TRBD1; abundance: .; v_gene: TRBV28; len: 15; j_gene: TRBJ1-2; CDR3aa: CASSSYRGSSYGYTF; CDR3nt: TGTGCCAGCAGTTCCTACAGGGGGTCGAGCTATGGCTACACCTTC
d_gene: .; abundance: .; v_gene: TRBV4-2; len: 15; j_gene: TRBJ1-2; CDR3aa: CASSQDVGRPAGYTF; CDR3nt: TGTGCCAGCAGCCAAGACGTAGGACGGCCGGCTGGCTACACCTTC
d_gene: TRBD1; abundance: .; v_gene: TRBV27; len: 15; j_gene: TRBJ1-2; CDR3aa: CASSFSPRGQYGYTF; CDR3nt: TGTGCCAGCAGTTTTTCTCCCAGGGGGCAATATGGCTACACCTTC
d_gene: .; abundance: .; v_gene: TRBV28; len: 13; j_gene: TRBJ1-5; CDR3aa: CASRDTRNQPQHF; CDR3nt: TGTGCCAGCAGGGACACCAGAAATCAGCCCCAGCATTTT
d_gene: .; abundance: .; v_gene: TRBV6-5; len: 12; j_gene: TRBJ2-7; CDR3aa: CASSSHGYEQYF; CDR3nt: TGTGCCAGCAGCTCGCACGGCTACGAGCAGTACTTC
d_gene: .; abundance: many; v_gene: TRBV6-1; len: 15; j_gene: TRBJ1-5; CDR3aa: CASRLKGLSNQPQHF; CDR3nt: TGTGCCAGCAGGCTAAAAGGACTGAGCAATCAGCCCCAGCATTTT
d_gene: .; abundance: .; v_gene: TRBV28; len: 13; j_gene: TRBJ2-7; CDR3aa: CASNGGYTYEQYF; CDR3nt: TGTGCCAGCAATGGAGGTTACACCTACGAGCAGTACTTC
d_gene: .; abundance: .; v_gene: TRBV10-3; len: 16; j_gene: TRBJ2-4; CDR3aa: CAISEFQQYSKNIQYF; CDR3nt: TGTGCCATCAGTGAGTTTCAGCAGTATTCCAAAAACATTCAGTACTTC
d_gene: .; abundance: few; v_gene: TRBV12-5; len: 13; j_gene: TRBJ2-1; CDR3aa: CASGSLGADEQFF; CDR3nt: TGTGCTAGTGGCTCATTAGGTGCTGATGAGCAGTTCTTC
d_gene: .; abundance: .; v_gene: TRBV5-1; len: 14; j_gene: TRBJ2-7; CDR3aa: CASSVGDSSYEQYF; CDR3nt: TGCGCCAGCAGCGTCGGAGACAGTAGCTACGAGCAGTACTTC
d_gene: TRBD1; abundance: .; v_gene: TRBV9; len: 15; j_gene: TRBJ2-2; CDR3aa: CASSTGTGGTGELFF; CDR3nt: TGTGCCAGCAGCACTGGGACAGGGGGCACCGGGGAGCTGTTTTTT
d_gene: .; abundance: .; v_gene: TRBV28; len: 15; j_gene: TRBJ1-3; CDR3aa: CASSLVGAAGNTIYF; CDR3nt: TGTGCCAGCAGTTTAGTGGGGGCGGCTGGAAACACCATATATTTT
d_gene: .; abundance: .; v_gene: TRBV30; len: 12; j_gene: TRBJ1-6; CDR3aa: CAWRQGASPLHF; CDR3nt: TGTGCCTGGAGACAGGGAGCCTCACCCCTCCACTTT
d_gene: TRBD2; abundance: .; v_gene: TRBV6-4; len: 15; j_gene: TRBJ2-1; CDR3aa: CASSWASGIANEQFF; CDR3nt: TGTGCCAGCAGTTGGGCTAGCGGGATAGCCAATGAGCAGTTCTTC
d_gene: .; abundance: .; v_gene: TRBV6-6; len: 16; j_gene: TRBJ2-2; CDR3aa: CASSIGLGLNTGELFF; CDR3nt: TGTGCCAGCAGTATCGGTCTCGGGCTGAACACCGGGGAGCTGTTTTTT
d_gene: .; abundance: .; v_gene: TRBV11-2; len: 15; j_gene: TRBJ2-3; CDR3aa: CASSRGMSYTDTQYF; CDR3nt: TGTGCCAGCAGCCGCGGGATGTCTTACACAGATACGCAGTATTTT
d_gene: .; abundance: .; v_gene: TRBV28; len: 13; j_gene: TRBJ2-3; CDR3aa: CASSRPPTDTQYF; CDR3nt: TGTGCCAGCAGTCGGCCGCCAACAGATACGCAGTATTTT
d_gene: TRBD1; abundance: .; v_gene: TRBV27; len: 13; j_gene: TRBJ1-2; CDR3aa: CASSPRQGIGYTF; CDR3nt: TGTGCCAGCAGTCCCCGACAGGGAATCGGCTACACCTTC
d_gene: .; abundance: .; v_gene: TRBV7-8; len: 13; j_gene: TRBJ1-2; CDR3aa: CASSLVRVDGYTF; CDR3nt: TGTGCCAGCAGCTTAGTCAGGGTCGATGGCTACACCTTC
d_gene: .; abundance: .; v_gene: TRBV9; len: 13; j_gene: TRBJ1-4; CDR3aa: CASSAAVNEKLFF; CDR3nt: TGTGCCAGCAGCGCGGCGGTGAATGAAAAACTGTTTTTT
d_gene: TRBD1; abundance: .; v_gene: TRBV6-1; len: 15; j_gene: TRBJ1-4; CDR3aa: CASSSRQGANEKLFF; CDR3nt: TGTGCCAGCAGTAGCCGACAGGGCGCTAATGAAAAACTGTTTTTT
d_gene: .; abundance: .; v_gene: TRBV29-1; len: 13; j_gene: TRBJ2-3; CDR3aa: CSGVKRFTDTQYF; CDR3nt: TGCAGCGGTGTAAAGCGATTCACAGATACGCAGTATTTT
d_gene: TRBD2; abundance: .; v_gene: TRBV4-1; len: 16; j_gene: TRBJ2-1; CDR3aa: CASSQESPSGRASRFF; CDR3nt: TGCGCCAGCAGCCAAGAATCTCCTAGCGGGAGGGCGAGTCGGTTCTTC
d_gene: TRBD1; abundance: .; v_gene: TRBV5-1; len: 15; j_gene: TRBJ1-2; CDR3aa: CASRQATGQIYGYTF; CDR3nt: TGCGCCAGCAGGCAAGCGACGGGACAGATCTATGGCTACACCTTC
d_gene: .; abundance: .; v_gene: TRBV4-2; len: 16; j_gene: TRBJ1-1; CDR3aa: CASSQDLRQEDTEAFF; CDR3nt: TGTGCCAGCAGCCAAGATCTGAGACAGGAGGACACTGAAGCTTTCTTT
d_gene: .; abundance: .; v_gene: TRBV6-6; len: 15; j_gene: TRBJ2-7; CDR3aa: CASSYGGSPSYEQYF; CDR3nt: TGTGCCAGCAGTTACGGTGGGTCGCCCTCCTACGAGCAGTACTTC
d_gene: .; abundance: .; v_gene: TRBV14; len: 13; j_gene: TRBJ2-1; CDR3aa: CASSQQQLVEQFF; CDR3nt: TGTGCCAGCAGCCAACAACAGTTGGTTGAGCAGTTCTTC
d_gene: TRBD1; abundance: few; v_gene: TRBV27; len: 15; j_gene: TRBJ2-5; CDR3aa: CASSLFGTGGAEQYF; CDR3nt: TGTGCCAGCAGTTTATTCGGGACAGGGGGCGCTGAGCAGTACTTC
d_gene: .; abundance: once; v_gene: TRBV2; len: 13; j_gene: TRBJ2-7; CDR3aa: CATQGGPYDEQYF; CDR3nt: TGTGCCACCCAGGGGGGTCCCTACGACGAGCAGTACTTC
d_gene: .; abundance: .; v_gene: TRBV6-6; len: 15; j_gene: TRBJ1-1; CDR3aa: CASSYQRALGTEAFF; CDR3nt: TGTGCCAGCAGTTACCAGCGGGCTTTGGGCACTGAAGCTTTCTTT
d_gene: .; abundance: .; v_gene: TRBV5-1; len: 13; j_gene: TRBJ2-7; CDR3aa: CASSLEGAYEQYF; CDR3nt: TGCGCCAGCAGCTTGGAGGGCGCCTACGAGCAGTACTTC
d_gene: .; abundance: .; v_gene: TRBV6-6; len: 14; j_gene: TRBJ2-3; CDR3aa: CASSFGTVTDTQYF; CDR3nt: TGTGCCAGCAGTTTTGGGACGGTCACAGATACGCAGTATTTT
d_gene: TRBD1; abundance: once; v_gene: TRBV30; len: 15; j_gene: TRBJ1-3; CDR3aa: CAWSPGGASGNTIYF; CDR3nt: TGTGCCTGGAGTCCAGGGGGCGCCTCTGGAAACACCATATATTTT
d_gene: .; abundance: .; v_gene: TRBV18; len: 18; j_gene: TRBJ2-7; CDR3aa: CASSPPIFQRKTNYEQYF; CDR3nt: TGTGCCAGCTCACCACCGATTTTCCAGCGCAAGACAAACTACGAGCAGTACTTC
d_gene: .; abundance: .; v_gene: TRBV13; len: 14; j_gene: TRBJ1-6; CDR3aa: CASSLGGGGSPLHF; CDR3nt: TGTGCCAGCAGCTTGGGAGGTGGTGGATCACCCCTCCACTTT
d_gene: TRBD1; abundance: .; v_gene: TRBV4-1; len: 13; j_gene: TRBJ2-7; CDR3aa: CASSQRTGDEQYF; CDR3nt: TGCGCCAGCAGCCAGAGAACAGGGGACGAGCAGTACTTC
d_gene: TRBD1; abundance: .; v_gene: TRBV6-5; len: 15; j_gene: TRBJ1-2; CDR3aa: CASSLNQQGRYGYTF; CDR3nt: TGTGCCAGCAGTCTAAATCAACAGGGGCGGTATGGCTACACCTTC
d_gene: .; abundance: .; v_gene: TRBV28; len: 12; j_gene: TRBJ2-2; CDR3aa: CASSGGPGELFF; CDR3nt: TGTGCCAGCAGTGGGGGACCCGGGGAGCTGTTTTTT
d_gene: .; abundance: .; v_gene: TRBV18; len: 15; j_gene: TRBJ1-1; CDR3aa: CASSSPGQQNTEAFF; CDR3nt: TGTGCCAGCTCATCCCCGGGACAACAGAACACTGAAGCTTTCTTT
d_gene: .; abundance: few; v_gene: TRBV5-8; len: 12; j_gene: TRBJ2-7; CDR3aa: CASSPDGWEQYF; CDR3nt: TGTGCCAGCAGCCCCGACGGCTGGGAGCAGTACTTC
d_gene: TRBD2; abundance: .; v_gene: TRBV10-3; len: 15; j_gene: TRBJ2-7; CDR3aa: CAISATSGSSYEQYF; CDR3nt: TGTGCCATCAGTGCGACTAGCGGAAGCTCCTACGAGCAGTACTTC
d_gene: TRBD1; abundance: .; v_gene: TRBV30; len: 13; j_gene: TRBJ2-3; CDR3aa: CAWGRGLTDTQYF; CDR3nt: TGTGCCTGGGGCAGGGGGTTAACAGATACGCAGTATTTT
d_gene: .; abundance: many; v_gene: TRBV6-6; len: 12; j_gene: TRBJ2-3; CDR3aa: CASSYSGGTQYF; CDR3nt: TGTGCCAGCAGTTACTCGGGGGGTACGCAGTATTTT
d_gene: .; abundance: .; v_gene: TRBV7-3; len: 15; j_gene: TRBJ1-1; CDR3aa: CASSSRTGMNTEAFF; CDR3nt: TGTGCCAGCAGCTCCCGGACCGGTATGAACACTGAAGCTTTCTTT
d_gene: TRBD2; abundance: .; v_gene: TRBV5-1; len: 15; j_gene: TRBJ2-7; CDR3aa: CASSLAGTSSYEQYF; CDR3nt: TGCGCCAGCAGCTTAGCGGGGACTAGCTCCTACGAGCAGTACTTC
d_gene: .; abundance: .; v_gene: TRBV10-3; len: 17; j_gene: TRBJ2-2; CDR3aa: CAISESKGSPATGELFF; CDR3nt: TGTGCCATCAGTGAGTCGAAGGGTTCCCCGGCCACCGGGGAGCTGTTTTTT
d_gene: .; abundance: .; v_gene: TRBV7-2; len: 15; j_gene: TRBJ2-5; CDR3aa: CASSLGRGLAETQYF; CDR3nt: TGTGCCAGCAGCTTAGGAAGGGGATTGGCAGAGACCCAGTACTTC
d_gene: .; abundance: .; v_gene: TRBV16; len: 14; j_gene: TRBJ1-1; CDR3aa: CASSRTQGGVEAFF; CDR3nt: TGTGCCAGCAGCCGGACACAGGGAGGGGTCGAAGCTTTCTTT
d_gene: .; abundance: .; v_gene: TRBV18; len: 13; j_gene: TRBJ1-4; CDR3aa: CASSPRQAEKLFF; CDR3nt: TGTGCCAGCTCACCTAGACAGGCGGAAAAACTGTTTTTT
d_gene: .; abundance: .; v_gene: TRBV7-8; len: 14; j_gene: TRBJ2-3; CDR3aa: CASRAWRGTDTQYF; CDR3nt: TGTGCCAGCCGAGCTTGGAGAGGCACAGATACGCAGTATTTT
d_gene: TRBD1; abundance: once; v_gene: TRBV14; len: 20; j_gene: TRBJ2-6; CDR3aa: CASSGTGGPFGDPGANVLTF; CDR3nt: TGTGCCAGCAGCGGGACAGGGGGACCCTTCGGGGACCCTGGGGCCAACGTCCTGACTTTC
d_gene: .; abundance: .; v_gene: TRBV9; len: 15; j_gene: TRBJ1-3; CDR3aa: CASSPETGSGNTIYF; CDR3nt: TGTGCCAGCAGCCCCGAGACAGGCTCTGGAAACACCATATATTTT
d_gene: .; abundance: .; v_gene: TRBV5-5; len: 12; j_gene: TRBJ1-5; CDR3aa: CASSFNDQPQHF; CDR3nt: TGTGCCAGCAGCTTTAACGATCAGCCCCAGCATTTT
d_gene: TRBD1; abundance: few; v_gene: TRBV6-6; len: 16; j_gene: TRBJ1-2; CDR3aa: CASSTTPGQGGRGYTF; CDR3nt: TGTGCCAGCAGTACGACCCCGGGACAGGGAGGTCGTGGCTACACCTTC